These 32 T cell receptor beta chains were all obtained from the same sample, sequenced in a study of T cell responses to AZD1222 COVID-19 vaccine. Libraries were prepared by immunoSEQ multiplex PCR; TCRdb keeps only in-frame clonotypes and omits some of them. The table has 150,000 or so clones, around 92% seen once; the top ten hold over 1.3%. The specimen was peripheral blood, collected on day 0 of AZD1222 vaccination. The receptors stem from an adult in good health.

This chain links TRBV29-1 with TRBJ2-4; no clear D. Trimming removed 4 bases at V and 0 bases at J, with 7 bases between. CDR3 length: 13 amino acids. Per germline, CDR1 SQVTM and CDR2 ANQGSEA. CDR3 DNA: TGCAGCGTTGCAGACTTAGCCAAAAACATTCAGTACTTC. This sequence encodes CSVADLAKNIQYF.

The chain joins TRBV10-3 to TRBJ1-2, with D maybe TRBD1 (5 bases). Germline loops: CDR1 ENHRY, CDR2 SYGVKD. This CDR3 contains 17 residues. The V end was cut by 4 bases, the J end by 5 bases, with 23 bases between. CDR3 in DNA: TGTGCCATCAGTGCCGGGATCTCGGGGGGGATTGGTTATGGCTACACCTTC. It is translated as CAISAGISGGIGYGYTF.

V and J are TRBV6-2 or TRBV6-3 and TRBJ1-2; 10 positions match TRBD1. Trimming cost V 4 bases and J 8 bases; bases outside gene matches: 4. Germline CDR1 is MNHEY and CDR2 is SVGEGT. The CDR3 extends over 13 amino acids. The CDR3 region has the DNA TGTGCCAGCAGTTCGGACAGGGGGTACGGCTACACCTTC. Its translation is CASSSDRGYGYTF.

This clone was counted once. V and J are TRBV12-2 and TRBJ1-1. TRBV12-2 is listed as a pseudogene. The CDR3 length is 8 residues. CDR3 coding DNA: TGTGCAAGTCGCATCCCCTTTTTT. Its translation: CASRIPFF.

The chain combines TRBV27 with TRBJ1-2; D is unclear. CDR1 is MNHEY and CDR2 is SMNVEV in the germline V gene (reference sequence). The CDR3 length is 13 residues. Deletions cut 8 bases from V and 4 bases from J, with 14 bases between. This CDR3 is CASSERRSYGYTF. The CDR3 coding sequence is TGTGCCAGCTCCGAGCGTCGGAGCTATGGCTACACCTTC.

For the CDR3, the DNA is TGTGCCAGCAGTGAGGTGGGAGGGGGCTCCTACAATGAGCAGTTCTTC. Amino acid sequence: CASSEVGGGSYNEQFF. This chain joins TRBV25-1 and TRBJ2-1, with D perhaps TRBD2 (7 bases). The ends were cut back, 3 bases at V and 0 bases at J, with 12 bases in the middle. The germline CDR1 and CDR2 sequences are MGHDK and SYGVNS. This CDR3 contains 16 residues.

The chain employs TRBV5-8 and TRBJ2-7, with D uncertain. Germline CDR1 SGHTS, CDR2 YDEGEE. Between the trimmed V and J ends, which lost 4 bases and 2 bases, there was a span of 13 bases. CDR3 length: 14 amino acids. The CDR3 region is CASSLQVLAYEQYF. The CDR3 DNA reads as TGTGCCAGCAGCCTGCAGGTTTTGGCCTACGAGCAGTACTTC.

The rearrangement links TRBV2 to TRBJ1-5; D unresolved. The CDR3 length is 12 residues. Looked up from germline, CDR1 is SNHLY and CDR2 is FYNNEI. Between the trimmed V and J ends, which lost 6 bases and 9 bases, there was a span of 12 bases. The CDR3 DNA is TGTGCCAGCAGCGAACCCCCGTTGCCCCAGCATTTT. Translation gives CASSEPPLPQHF.

V usage is TRBV7-2 and J usage is TRBJ1-1; D gene ambiguous. V was cut by 2 bases and J by 1 base, with 5 bases left in between. CDR1 SGHTA and CDR2 FQGNSA come from the germline V gene. This CDR3 spans 13 amino acids. The CDR3 loop is CASSLWPNTEAFF. CDR3 nucleotides: TGTGCCAGCAGCTTATGGCCGAACACTGAAGCTTTCTTT.

The chain joins TRBV2 to TRBJ2-7; D tentatively reads TRBD1 or TRBD2 (7 bases each). CDR3 length: 19 residues. The germline CDR1 and CDR2 sequences are SNHLY and FYNNEI. Trimming took 2 bases from V and 1 from J, leaving 24 bases between them. Here the CDR3 reads CASSEKGGTAPVLSYEQYF. CDR3 nucleotides: TGTGCCAGCAGTGAAAAGGGGGGGACAGCCCCTGTCCTTTCCTACGAGCAGTACTTC.

The J gene is TRBJ2-1, the V gene TRBV12-3 or TRBV12-4; D might be TRBD2 (6 bases). The germline V and J ends were trimmed by 5 bases and 10 bases, with 12 bases remaining between them. This CDR3 has 12 amino acids. The CDR3 loop is CASSPSAGEQFF. The CDR3 region has the DNA TGTGCCAGCAGTCCATCGGCGGGGGAGCAGTTCTTC.

V gene TRBV3-1 (or the pseudogene TRBV3-2) combines with J gene TRBJ2-1; 9 nucleotides align to TRBD2. CDR3 length: 21 amino acids. The germline CDR1 and CDR2 sequences are LGHDT and YNNKEL (reference sequence). J was trimmed by 8 bases and V by 0 bases; bases with no gene match: 23. For the CDR3, the DNA is TGTGCCAGCAGCCAAGAGTGTTTAGGTCGGCGGGAGGGCGGGTTCATCTATGAGCAGTTCTTC. Amino acid sequence: CASSQECLGRREGGFIYEQFF.

The rearrangement joins TRBV4-2 to TRBJ2-1; possibly TRBD1 or TRBD2 for D (5 bases each). The CDR3 is made up of 17 amino acids. The ends were cut back, 1 base at V and 0 bases at J, with 13 bases in the middle. CDR1 and CDR2 from the germline V gene are LGHNA and YNFKEQ. The CDR3 here is CASSQVRGGTSYNEQFF. The CDR3 DNA reads TGTGCCAGCAGCCAAGTTCGGGGCGGAACCTCCTACAATGAGCAGTTCTTC.

This clone was recorded once. The CDR3 sequence: CASRERLGNQPQHF. The CDR3 DNA reads TGTGCCAGCAGAGAAAGGCTGGGCAATCAGCCCCAGCATTTT. V is TRBV2 and J is TRBJ1-5, with no clear D. Trimming stripped 6 bases from V and 2 bases from J, with 11 bases between. Germline CDR1 reads SNHLY; CDR2 reads FYNNEI. The CDR3 sequence is 14 residues long.

The chain carries TRBV3-1 (or the pseudogene TRBV3-2) and TRBJ1-2, with 8 bases fitting TRBD1. This CDR3 comprises 14 residues. Trimming took 3 bases from V and 2 from J; bases not matched to a gene: 2. CDR1 is LGHDT, CDR2 YNNKEL, per germline (reference sequence). For the CDR3, the DNA is TGTGCCAGCAGCCACAGGACAGGGAACTATGGCTACACCTTC. Encoded protein: CASSHRTGNYGYTF.

The rearrangement joins TRBV5-1 to TRBJ1-4; weak D call: TRBD1 (5 bases). V gave up 7 bases and J gave up 7 bases, with 17 bases separating them. The germline V gene has CDR1 SGHRS and CDR2 YFSETQ. The CDR3 length is 14 residues. This chain's CDR3 is CASRAGSAAEKLFF. In DNA form, the CDR3 reads TGCGCCAGCCGGGCAGGGAGTGCGGCTGAAAAACTGTTTTTT.

V usage is TRBV28 and J usage is TRBJ2-7; TRBD2 might be the D (5 bases). The CDR3 totals 15 residues. V was pared by 3 bases and J by 2 bases, with 14 bases between. Per the germline V gene, CDR1 is MDHEN and CDR2 is SYDVKM. The CDR3 nucleotides are TGTGCCAGCAGTTTGGAGGTTTCGTGGGCCTACGAGCAGTACTTC. Its translation is CASSLEVSWAYEQYF.

This clone appeared a few times. The J gene is TRBJ2-7, the V gene TRBV5-1; maybe TRBD1 (6 bases). The CDR3 contains 18 residues. The V gene lost 0 bases and the J gene lost 1 base, with 20 bases spanning the gap. Germline V CDR1 and CDR2: SGHRS, YFSETQ. CDR3 bases: TGCGCCAGCAGCTTGGCGATCCCCAGGGGCCCCATGTCCTACGAGCAGTACTTC. It yields the protein CASSLAIPRGPMSYEQYF.

The CDR3 here is CASSGVVSTDTQYF. In DNA form, the CDR3 reads TGTGCCAGCAGTGGGGTCGTGAGCACAGATACGCAGTATTTT. The V and J genes are TRBV6-2 or TRBV6-3 and TRBJ2-3; D gene ambiguous. With 5 bases removed from V and 0 bases from J, the gap between germline ends came to 9 bases. The CDR3 is made up of 14 amino acids. CDR1 and CDR2 (germline): MNHEY, SVGEGT.

The chain carries TRBV28 and TRBJ2-7, with D perhaps matching TRBD1 (5 bases). Between the trimmed V and J ends, which lost 6 bases and 2 bases, there was a span of 14 bases. CDR1 is MDHEN and CDR2 is SYDVKM in the germline V gene. The CDR3 is 14 amino acids. CDR3 in amino acids: CASSQGRGTYEQYF. Here the CDR3 DNA reads TGTGCCAGCAGCCAGGGAAGGGGCACCTACGAGCAGTACTTC.

This sequence joins TRBV9 and TRBJ2-3; D may correspond to TRBD1 or TRBD2 (5 bases each). The CDR3 consists of 15 residues. Per germline, CDR1 SGDLS and CDR2 YYNGEE. V shed 0 bases and J shed 5 bases, with 13 bases lying between them. CDR3 DNA sequence: TGTGCCAGCAGCGTAGGCGCGATGGGACGAGATACGCAGTATTTT. This translates into CASSVGAMGRDTQYF.

The chain joins TRBV20-1 to TRBJ1-1; D is perhaps TRBD1 (5 bases). V was cut by 3 bases and J by 1 base, with 12 bases left in between. Looked up from germline, CDR1 is DFQATT and CDR2 is SNEGSKA (reference sequence). The CDR3 is made up of 14 amino acids. The DNA for the CDR3 is TGCAGTGCTAGTCTTCCCGGGACGAACACTGAAGCTTTCTTT. Protein product: CSASLPGTNTEAFF.

This clone was seen just once. The gene calls are TRBV7-9 and TRBJ2-3; unclear D gene. In germline, CDR1 is SEHNR, CDR2 FQNEAQ (reference sequence). Between the trimmed V and J ends, which lost 0 bases and 2 bases, there was a span of 12 bases. The CDR3 has 16 amino acids. The CDR3 protein is CASSLADQKFTDTQYF. In DNA, the CDR3 is TGTGCCAGCAGCTTAGCGGACCAGAAATTCACAGATACGCAGTATTTT.

The count of this clone is one. The V call is TRBV7-9, the J call TRBJ1-4; the D gene is possibly TRBD1 (6 bases). Looked up from germline, CDR1 is SEHNR and CDR2 is FQNEAQ (reference sequence). Trimming took off 1 base at V and 6 bases at J, with 9 bases between the two ends. The CDR3 is 14 amino acids. In nucleotides, the CDR3 is TGTGCCAGCAGCTTAGGGTCAGGGGATGAAAAACTGTTTTTT. Translating it yields CASSLGSGDEKLFF.

This rearrangement joins TRBV6-4 to TRBJ2-1; 9 bases align to TRBD2. The trim removed 0 bases at V and 7 bases at J, leaving 4 bases unmatched. CDR1 is MRHNA, CDR2 SNTAGT, per germline. The CDR3 covers 15 residues. For the CDR3, the DNA is TGTGCCAGCAGTGACTCTAGCGGGAGTACAAATGAGCAGTTCTTC. Protein sequence: CASSDSSGSTNEQFF.

This chain connects TRBV30 to TRBJ2-7; tentative D call: TRBD1 (6 bases). The CDR3 covers 13 residues. V dropped 2 bases and J dropped 3 bases, with 11 bases sitting between them. Germline CDR1 and CDR2: GTSNPN and SVGIG (reference sequence). The CDR3 protein is CAWSPRGNYEQYF. In DNA form, the CDR3 reads TGTGCCTGGAGTCCTAGGGGGAACTACGAGCAGTACTTC.

V gene TRBV29-1 combines with J gene TRBJ1-1; TRBD1 is a possible D gene (6 bases). V gave up 6 bases and J gave up 4 bases, with 12 bases separating them. The V gene's germline CDR1 is SQVTM and CDR2 ANQGSEA. The CDR3 spans 12 residues. The CDR3 DNA reads as TGCAGCGTGAAGGGGGGGATCACTGAAGCTTTCTTT. Translation gives CSVKGGITEAFF.

J is TRBJ2-7 and V is TRBV11-2, with D perhaps matching TRBD2 (6 bases). Trimming cost V 4 bases and J 4 bases, with 17 bases left between them. The CDR3 runs to 15 residues. In germline, CDR1 is SGHAT, CDR2 FQNNGV. The CDR3 nucleotides read TGTGCCAGCAGCTCTCTAGCGCTCATGGGTTACGAGCAGTACTTC. Translating gives CASSSLALMGYEQYF.

This chain joins TRBV11-2 and TRBJ1-6; D not certain. The ends were cut back, 2 bases at V and 7 bases at J, with 21 bases in the middle. This CDR3 has 18 residues. Germline CDR1 and CDR2: SGHAT and FQNNGV. The CDR3 DNA reads as TGTGCCAGCAGCTTACTCGCCAGGCCCACTGACTTGAATTCACCCCTCCACTTT. Amino acid sequence: CASSLLARPTDLNSPLHF.

The rearrangement joins TRBV20-1 to TRBJ2-7, with unresolved D. Deletions cut 6 bases from V and 2 bases from J, with 8 bases between. Germline CDR1 DFQATT, CDR2 SNEGSKA (reference sequence). The CDR3 extends over 11 amino acids. The CDR3 DNA follows: TGCAGTGCGTTTCTAGCCTACGAGCAGTACTTC. Translated: CSAFLAYEQYF.

This rearrangement joins TRBV21-1 to TRBJ1-5. TRBV21-1 is reported as a pseudogene. The length of the CDR3 is 13 residues. The CDR3: CASSPQRAQPQHF. The CDR3 DNA follows: TGTGCCAGCAGCCCCCAGAGGGCTCAGCCCCAGCATTTT.

This sequence joins TRBV5-1 and TRBJ2-3, with unresolved D. CDR1 SGHRS and CDR2 YFSETQ come from the germline V gene. This CDR3 has 15 amino acids. V gave up 1 base and J gave up 3 bases, with 12 bases separating them. The CDR3 DNA follows: TGCGCCAGCAGCTTGAAGGGCCACGGGACAGATACGCAGTATTTT. Residues: CASSLKGHGTDTQYF.